This T cell receptor beta chain was sequenced in a study of cytomegalovirus exposure and HLA in healthy donors. Study-wide points: A previous analysis found most TCR beta V segments productive roughly 87% or roughly 30% of the time. Relative to the approximately 700-donor mean, N-insertions were reportedly fewer in an Asian-associated ancestry cluster in a later analysis. Later analysis identified several of the most significant clusters that appeared linked to common viral pathogens.

For this clone: Antigen unknown.

It was with 60 Vbeta and 13 Jbeta primers that the PCR ran. The assay was immunoSEQ multiplex PCR, and TCRdb's table has in-frame clones only and misses some. The repertoire has about 160,000 clones, roughly 80% of them found once; the top ten carry about 7%. Trimming removed 2 bases at V and 6 bases at J, with 8 bases between. The CDR3 has 13 residues. CDR1 and CDR2 from the germline V gene are MDHEN and SYDVKM. Sequencing used PBMCs. The TCR was taken from a woman in her thirties in good health and CMV-seropositive. The chain couples TRBV28 to TRBJ1-3, with D perhaps matching TRBD1 (5 bases). Written as DNA, the CDR3 is TGTGCCAGCAGTTTAGGCAGGGAAAACACCATATATTTT. Its translation is CASSLGRENTIYF.